The 28 T cell receptor beta chains given below trace back to one sample, sequenced in a study of spatial heterogeneity in lung cancer. TCRdb reprocessed the 5' RACE reads via MiXCR and lists one record per CDR3 protein. This sample has approximately 82,000 distinct CDR3 sequences, with around 13% found just once. Noted time point: sample taken at primary tumor resection. Tumor, nontumor lung or frozen PBMC supplied whole RNA that was sequenced unsorted. The starting material was PBMCs, obtained at surgery. The receptors here all came from a male donor with early-stage non-small cell lung cancer.

This clonotype occurred a few times. The rearrangement links TRBV9 to TRBJ1-2; tentatively, D is TRBD1 (5 bases). This CDR3 region has 17 residues. In germline, CDR1 is SGDLS, CDR2 YYNGEE. Trimming removed 4 bases at V and 8 bases at J, with 27 bases between. CDR3: CASSPLTGTAHGGGYTF. As DNA, the CDR3 is TGTGCCAGCAGCCCCCTAACCGGGACGGCTCATGGAGGGGGCTACACCTTC.

The table lists this clonotype with a few counts. The chain recombines TRBV5-1 with TRBJ1-3; no reliable D call. V was cut by 2 bases and J by 0 bases, with 9 bases left in between. In germline, CDR1 is SGHRS, CDR2 YFSETQ. The CDR3 covers 15 residues. The CDR3 DNA is TGCGCCAGCAGCTTACAGTCTAGCTCTGGAAACACCATATATTTT. Protein product: CASSLQSSSGNTIYF.

The chain carries TRBV20-1 and TRBJ2-7, with 9 bases aligning to TRBD2. The CDR3 has 15 residues. J lost 5 bases, V lost 2 bases, and 10 bases had no gene match. The germline gives CDR1 DFQATT, CDR2 SNEGSKA (reference sequence). CDR3 DNA: TGCAGTGCTAGAATCTTAATAGCGGGAGTGGACGAGCAGTACTTC. It specifies CSARILIAGVDEQYF.

V gene TRBV19 combines with J gene TRBJ1-6; no definite D call. The CDR3 spans 14 residues. CDR1 and CDR2 from the germline V gene are LNHDA and SQIVND (reference sequence). Trimming shortened V by 3 bases and J by 6 bases, and 9 bases separated the two germline ends. The CDR3: CASSMGLINSPLHF. The CDR3 region has the DNA TGTGCCAGTAGTATGGGTCTTATTAATTCACCCCTCCACTTT.

This clonotype was observed a handful of times. J is TRBJ2-1 and V is TRBV20-1, with D possibly being TRBD1 or TRBD2 (5 bases each). Germline V lookup: CDR1 DFQATT, CDR2 SNEGSKA (reference sequence). This CDR3 is 11 amino acids long. Trimming stripped 5 bases from V and 10 bases from J, with 12 bases between. CDR3 protein: CSAAPGTEQFF. The CDR3 DNA reads as TGCAGTGCTGCCCCCGGGACCGAGCAGTTCTTC.

This clonotype has more than one count but fewer than ten. The V gene is TRBV27, the J gene TRBJ1-5, with D hard to call. The CDR3 has 13 amino acids. Looked up from germline, CDR1 is MNHEY and CDR2 is SMNVEV (reference sequence). V lost 1 base and J lost 4, with 5 bases in between. DNA of the CDR3: TGTGCCAGCAGTTTATTGCCAAATCAGCCCCAGCATTTT. The encoded protein is CASSLLPNQPQHF.

This sequence joins TRBV29-1 and TRBJ2-5; D uncertain. There are 12 residues in the CDR3. V dropped 6 bases and J dropped 0 bases, with 8 bases sitting between them. Looked up from germline, CDR1 is SQVTM and CDR2 is ANQGSEA. The CDR3 protein is CSVFSHQETQYF. The DNA for the CDR3 is TGCAGCGTCTTCAGTCACCAAGAGACCCAGTACTTC. The full variable domain, in which reference TRBV29-1 and TRBJ2-5 provide the parts outside the CDR3, is SAVISQKPSRDICQRGTSLTIQCQVDSQVTMMFWYRQQPGQSLTLIATANQGSEATYESGFVIDKFPISRPNLTFSTLTVSNMSPEDSSIYLCSVFSHQETQYFGPGTRLLVL.

This clonotype was counted ten times or more. The chain joins TRBV7-9 to TRBJ2-5; TRBD2 is a possible D gene (5 bases). Germline CDR1 is SEHNR and CDR2 is FQNEAQ (reference sequence). The CDR3 runs 14 residues. The V gene lost 4 bases and the J gene lost 5 bases, with 14 bases spanning the gap. The CDR3 nucleotides are TGTGCCAGCAGCTCGCGGGTGGCGCCGGAGACCCAGTACTTC. Amino acid sequence: CASSSRVAPETQYF.

The chain employs TRBV5-1 and TRBJ2-2; 8 bases match TRBD2. This CDR3 spans 15 amino acids. Losses at the gene ends were 9 bases for V and 0 bases for J; bases not matched to a gene: 7. Germline CDR1 and CDR2: SGHRS and YFSETQ. CDR3 sequence: CATHRGLANTGELFF. The CDR3 coding sequence is TGCGCCACCCACCGGGGACTAGCGAACACCGGGGAGCTGTTTTTT.

This clonotype was recorded a few times. V gene TRBV29-1 combines with J gene TRBJ2-3; D is possibly TRBD1 or TRBD2 (5 bases each). Germline V gene sequence: CDR1 SQVTM, CDR2 ANQGSEA. The CDR3 totals 12 residues. The V end was cut by 7 bases, the J end by 3 bases, with 11 bases between. CDR3 sequence reads: CSEIGETDTQYF. The CDR3 nucleotides read TGCAGCGAGATAGGGGAGACAGATACGCAGTATTTT.

This clonotype has a count of ten or more. The chain is built from TRBV29-1 and TRBJ1-3; 11 bases line up with TRBD1. The V segment lost 1 base and the J segment 4 bases; nucleotides outside the gene matches: 9. Germline lookup yields CDR1 SQVTM and CDR2 ANQGSEA. The CDR3 has 17 residues. The CDR3 nucleotides are TGCAGCGTTGAAGCCTATCGGACAGGGGGCTCGGGAAACACCATATATTTT. Amino acids: CSVEAYRTGGSGNTIYF.

This clonotype has more than one count but fewer than ten. The chain joins TRBV19 to TRBJ1-4; possible D gene TRBD1, 6 bases. Germline V gene data show CDR1 as LNHDA and CDR2 as SQIVND (reference sequence). CDR3 length equals 14 residues. Trimming shortened V by 7 bases and J by 0 bases, and 9 bases separated the two germline ends. CDR3: CASTPGATNEKLFF. The CDR3 nucleotides read TGTGCCAGTACTCCAGGGGCAACTAATGAAAAACTGTTTTTT. The variable domain in full, with the rest retrieved from reference TRBV19 and TRBJ1-4, is DGGITQSPKYLFRKEGQNVTLSCEQNLNHDAMYWYRQDPGQGLRLIYYSQIVNDFQKGDIAEGYSVSREKKESFPLTVTSAQKNPTAFYLCASTPGATNEKLFFGSGTQLSVL.

V and J are TRBV5-1 and TRBJ2-7; the D gene is possibly TRBD2 (5 bases). CDR3 length equals 12 residues. Trimming cost V 4 bases and J 5 bases, with 10 bases left between them. Per the germline V gene, CDR1 is SGHRS and CDR2 is YFSETQ. The CDR3 coding sequence is TGCGCCAGCAGCCGCTCGGGGAACGAGCAGTACTTC. It codes for CASSRSGNEQYF.

This sequence joins TRBV9 and TRBJ2-7; D remains unclear. Trimming took 0 bases from V and 4 from J, leaving 14 bases between them. The CDR3 has 15 amino acids. The V gene's germline CDR1 is SGDLS and CDR2 YYNGEE. The CDR3 loop is CASSVGRDLLYEQYF. The DNA of the CDR3 is TGTGCCAGCAGCGTAGGAAGAGACCTTCTATACGAGCAGTACTTC.

Regarding this clonotype: Likely a read error: the CDR3 ends without its conserved phenylalanine or tryptophan. V usage is TRBV27 and J usage is TRBJ2-4; 8 bases agree with TRBD1. Germline trimming cut 6 bases from V and 6 bases from J; bases unmatched to any gene: 10. Germline V lookup: CDR1 MNHEY, CDR2 SMNVEV (reference sequence). The CDR3 has 15 amino acids. The CDR3 loop is CASSPQGAHGNIQYL. CDR3 coding DNA: TGTGCCAGCAGCCCGCAGGGGGCGCATGGAAACATTCAGTACTTA.

The chain employs TRBV7-6 and TRBJ2-1; 9 bases align to TRBD1. Germline loops: CDR1 SGHVS, CDR2 FNYEAQ. The CDR3 sequence is 15 residues long. Trimming cost V 5 bases and J 7 bases; bases outside gene matches: 9. CDR3 sequence: CASSPRQGVRNEQFF. The CDR3 DNA follows: TGTGCCAGCAGCCCCCGACAGGGGGTACGAAATGAGCAGTTCTTC.

This clonotype was seen many times. The chain is built from TRBV10-3 and TRBJ2-2; D possibly matches TRBD1 or TRBD2 (5 bases each). Germline CDR1 and CDR2: ENHRY and SYGVKD. Trimming stripped 9 bases from V and 0 bases from J, with 11 bases between. This CDR3 is built from 14 residues. This CDR3 reads CAIAGTPNTGELFF. The CDR3 coding sequence is TGTGCCATAGCCGGGACCCCGAACACCGGGGAGCTGTTTTTT.

This clonotype showed up just a few times. The V call is TRBV20-1, the J call TRBJ1-3, with TRBD1 matching over 7 bases. Germline V gene sequence: CDR1 DFQATT, CDR2 SNEGSKA (reference sequence). V lost 5 bases and J lost 3; bases outside the gene matches: 7. The CDR3 has 14 amino acids. CDR3 in DNA: TGCAGTGCTCAAAAAACAGGGGTTGGAAACACCATATATTTT. Its translation: CSAQKTGVGNTIYF.

The V and J genes are TRBV19 and TRBJ2-3; 10 positions match TRBD2. The length of the CDR3 is 16 residues. Looked up from germline, CDR1 is LNHDA and CDR2 is SQIVND (reference sequence). The ends lost 6 bases at V and 5 bases at J; junction bases unmatched: 11. This CDR3 is CASSALAGGEGDTQYF. CDR3 nucleotide sequence: TGTGCCAGTAGCGCCTTAGCGGGAGGTGAGGGAGATACGCAGTATTTT.

In this sample, this clonotype turned up a few times. The V gene is TRBV29-1, the J gene TRBJ1-1, with a tentative D call TRBD1 (6 bases). The CDR3 runs 14 residues. Germline assignment: CDR1 SQVTM and CDR2 ANQGSEA. V lost 1 base to trimming and J lost 5 bases, with 14 bases between them. CDR3 sequence: CSVEVEGVWTEAFF. Here the CDR3 DNA reads TGCAGCGTTGAAGTTGAGGGGGTGTGGACTGAAGCTTTCTTT.

This clonotype has a handful of counts. CDR3 sequence reads: CASSWTSGRRGETQYF. CDR3 sequence (DNA): TGCGCCAGCAGTTGGACTAGCGGGAGGCGAGGGGAGACCCAGTACTTC. The rearrangement joins TRBV5-1 to TRBJ2-5; 14 bases align to TRBD2. V lost 5 bases and J lost 5; bases outside the gene matches: 8. CDR1 and CDR2 from the germline V gene are SGHRS and YFSETQ. The CDR3 has 16 amino acids.

This chain uses TRBV19 with TRBJ2-5, with D unclear. Germline CDR1 is LNHDA and CDR2 is SQIVND (reference sequence). Trimming stripped 0 bases from V and 1 base from J, with 9 bases between. The CDR3 is 15 amino acids. This CDR3 reads CASSIDALPQETQYF. The CDR3, as DNA: TGTGCCAGTAGTATAGATGCTCTGCCCCAAGAGACCCAGTACTTC.

This clonotype was seen more than once but under ten times. This rearrangement joins TRBV11-1 to TRBJ2-4, with 8 bases that match TRBD1. CDR1 and CDR2 (germline): SGHAT, FQDESV (reference sequence). The CDR3 contains 14 residues. The V and J ends lost 5 bases and 7 bases, in that order; junction bases with no gene match: 7. The CDR3 DNA reads as TGTGCCAGCAGCCCCATCGGACAGGGCAACATTCAGTACTTC. Encoded protein: CASSPIGQGNIQYF.

The table lists this clonotype with many counts. The gene calls are TRBV29-1 and TRBJ1-1, with D unresolved. Trimming pared 1 base from V and 6 bases from J, leaving 6 bases between. Germline V CDR1 and CDR2: SQVTM, ANQGSEA. The CDR3 covers 11 residues. The CDR3 region is CSVEGLPEAFF. For the CDR3, the DNA is TGCAGCGTTGAAGGTCTCCCTGAAGCTTTCTTT. Supplemented by reference TRBV29-1 and TRBJ1-1, the full variable domain reads SAVISQKPSRDICQRGTSLTIQCQVDSQVTMMFWYRQQPGQSLTLIATANQGSEATYESGFVIDKFPISRPNLTFSTLTVSNMSPEDSSIYLCSVEGLPEAFFGQGTRLTVV.

This clonotype was counted only a few times. This sequence joins TRBV29-1 and TRBJ1-5, with no clear D. The V and J ends lost 2 bases and 6 bases respectively, with 11 bases between them. CDR1 and CDR2 (germline): SQVTM, ANQGSEA. CDR3 size: 13 residues. The CDR3, as DNA: TGCAGCGTTGAATCCGGAGGTGGTCAGCCCCAGCATTTT. It translates to CSVESGGGQPQHF.

In its sample, this clonotype was seen a few times. This chain uses TRBV30 with TRBJ1-1; no clear D gene. Germline CDR1 reads GTSNPN; CDR2 reads SVGIG (reference sequence). This CDR3 comprises 13 residues. Trimming pared 7 bases from V and 0 bases from J, leaving 12 bases between. For the CDR3, the DNA is TGTGCCTCTACCGGCGCTATGAACACTGAAGCTTTCTTT. This encodes CASTGAMNTEAFF.

This clonotype has more than one count but fewer than ten. The rearrangement links TRBV24-1 to TRBJ2-6; D is uncertain. The CDR3 is made up of 17 amino acids. Germline-derived CDR1 and CDR2 are KGHDR and SFDVKD. Trimming took 3 bases from V and 0 from J, leaving 11 bases between them. The CDR3 DNA is TGTGCCACCAGTGATGCCCCCCCGGCCTCTGGGGCCAACGTCCTGACTTTC. Its protein is CATSDAPPASGANVLTF.

This clonotype was seen more than once but under ten times. The J gene is TRBJ2-1, the V gene TRBV20-1, with TRBD2 matching over 7 bases. The CDR3 spans 16 residues. In germline, CDR1 is DFQATT, CDR2 SNEGSKA (reference sequence). Losses at the gene ends were 5 bases for V and 2 bases for J; bases not matched to a gene: 12. CDR3 nucleotides: TGCAGTGCTCCTCTTACGGGAGGAGGTACCTACAATGAGCAGTTCTTC. It specifies CSAPLTGGGTYNEQFF.